The entry below describes one T cell receptor beta chain. A single count supports this clone. What this receptor recognizes is not known. No much larger clone is present one base from it, and per-base qualities are unavailable. V loses 4 bases, J loses 4 bases, and the germline ends lie 7 bases apart. Including the terminal cysteine and phenylalanine, the CDR3 comprises 12 residues. The retained sequence is limited to the CDR3, 36 bases, with the frame set at the first base. Sequences ENHRY (CDR1) and SYGVKD (CDR2) are obtained from the germline V gene. The sample originates from a study of shared clonotypes between healthy human individuals (dated by TCRdb to the early 2020s). Context from the whole study: The cohort included three men and a couple of women between 18 and 49 years of age. For each donor, CD4 naive and CD4 memory were each run on three plates, CD8 naive on two plates, and CD8 memory on one plate. Blood TCR repertoires of five healthy adults were deeply sequenced to estimate repertoire size and the extent of clonotype sharing between individuals. Different laboratories and diverse techniques were used to prepare libraries and sequence TCR repertoires, to increase sequencing depth and limit assay-specific biases. Leukapheresis yielded between about 0.85 and 10 billion PBMCs per donor.

TCR CDR3 regions were amplified from genomic DNA by multiplex PCR using the deep immunoSEQ assay. For each cell subset, the extracted genomic DNA was distributed evenly across all wells of several immunoSEQ 96-well plates, and each plate served as one replicate. For sorted subsets, approximately 190 ng genomic DNA, equal to some 30,000 T cell genomes, was loaded into each replicate PCR. The purified libraries were quantified using a Qubit 3.0 fluorometer, sized with a Bioanalyzer 2100, and then quantified again using the KAPA Library Quantification kit. A separate single-read 150-cycle Illumina NextSeq 550 flow cell was used to sequence each immunoSEQ 96-well plate. From the authors' description of their analysis: The immunoSEQ output contained only junctional sequences without quality scores, so filtering could not match that applied to full-length reads. To assign V/J genes and CDR3, sequences were annotated using PyIR, a Python wrapper for IgBLAST v1.9, with IMGT germline references. Any read was removed if the V/J assignment was weak (E-value above 1e-6), the CDR3 was missing, or the read contained stop codons, out-of-frame junctions, or ambiguous translated residues. A V3J clonotype was defined by an identical inferred V gene, J gene, and CDR3 amino acid sequence. Percentage overlap between repertoires was calculated by dividing the number of shared unique clonotypes by the size of the smaller repertoire. Three approaches were used to assess repertoire richness: RTK rarefaction, the Chao1 estimator, and Recon v2.1 estimates of unobserved clonotypes. Generation probabilities for all TCRbeta clonotypes obtained by the gDNA method from a handful of donors were computed using OLGA. The immuneACCESS repertoire file appears here via TCRdb, limited to in-frame rearrangements. These files lack a portion of the clones; in checked studies, under half of the deficit traces to unresolved V genes, and the cause of the others is not known. V and J calls and clone size follow that table, whereas D and trimming were derived from the DNA. The sample table shows roughly 2,000,000 clones, and roughly 93% are seen once. In total, the top ten clones hold around 1.7% of the sample.

Results and caveats for the whole study, not just this receptor: Because the study included only a small number of donors, the genetic and exposure-history diversity represented was limited. Sampling was restricted to blood, and TCR repertoires in tissues likely differ from the TCR repertoires found in blood. Sharing across several donors was observed for approximately 5% of naive CD4, 3.5% of naive CD8, around 2.5% of memory CD4, and over 0.3% of memory CD8 clonotypes. Incomplete sequencing was indicated by rarefaction of sorted-subset datasets, despite the large sequencing depth. Larger estimated clonotype richness was generally found for naive subsets than for memory subsets. Based on pairwise subsampling, the degree of clonotype sharing among donors was expected to be affected by sequencing depth. Compared with non-shared clonotypes, clonotypes shared by all four sorted-subset donors had higher generation probabilities.

For the CD8 naive samples, CD45RO-negative cells were positively selected for CCR7, yielding a CD45RA+CCR7+ population from which TemRA cells were excluded. Healthy HIV-negative adults with no recently reported acute infections or vaccinations were included as donors. Every donor was a Caucasian adult residing in Nashville, Tennessee, USA. Blood was collected by leukapheresis, and PBMCs were isolated by Ficoll-Histopaque density gradient centrifugation and then cryopreserved in liquid nitrogen vapor phase. Purity and quantity of every magnetically sorted T cell population were checked by analytical flow cytometry. Genomic DNA was isolated from every sorted fraction and measured by UV absorbance on a Nanodrop 2000c.

The source material was naive CD8+ T cells from PBMCs. In light of the paper, this sample's cell subset or site label describes: CD45RA+CCR7+. The chain is assembled from TRBV10-3 and TRBJ1-1; no D segment can be confidently identified. This clonotype was obtained from a man between 18 and 35 years old in good health. Some clones in this sample may be carry-over from other donors' samples. The CDR3 amino acid sequence is: CAISAWGTEAFF. The DNA reads as follows: TGTGCCATCAGTGCCTGGGGCACTGAAGCTTTCTTT.